Shown below are 2 T cell receptor beta chains from a single sample sequenced in a study of CD8+ T cells in alopecia areata listed by TCRdb under 2018. The library was generated by the immunoSEQ multiplex PCR assay. RNA was extracted from all samples and reverse transcribed into cDNA, which served as template for TCR sequencing. Sourced from immuneACCESS, this table was stored by TCRdb with only in-frame sequences that have V and J called. A share of the clones is absent; for the studies checked, an unresolved V gene accounts for under half, and the remainder has no known explanation. This sample comprises roughly 150,000 clones, around 57% of them detected only once. Together, the top ten hold about 4.9% of the sample. The specimen sequenced was CD4+ T cells sorted from blood. All receptors derive from a human donor in good health.

This chain uses TRBV30 with TRBJ2-7; D is possibly TRBD1 (5 bases). Germline loops: CDR1 GTSNPN, CDR2 SVGIG (reference sequence). Trimming removed 6 bases from V and 2 bases from J, with 17 bases in between. The CDR3 consists of 14 residues. The CDR3 region is CACSKDTLPYEQYF. CDR3 bases: TGTGCCTGTTCTAAGGACACTCTACCCTACGAGCAGTACTTC.

This clone was observed once. The germline gene is not matched at one end of the junction; a read error may be the cause. The chain combines TRBV4-1 with TRBJ2-1; TRBD2 matches 8 bases. The CDR3 is made up of 13 amino acids. Germline V gene data show CDR1 as MGHRA and CDR2 as YSYEKL. The CDR3 loop reads CASSQDLGGRRVF. The CDR3 region has the DNA TGCGCCAGCAGCCAAGATCTTGGCGGGAGGAGGGTCTTC.